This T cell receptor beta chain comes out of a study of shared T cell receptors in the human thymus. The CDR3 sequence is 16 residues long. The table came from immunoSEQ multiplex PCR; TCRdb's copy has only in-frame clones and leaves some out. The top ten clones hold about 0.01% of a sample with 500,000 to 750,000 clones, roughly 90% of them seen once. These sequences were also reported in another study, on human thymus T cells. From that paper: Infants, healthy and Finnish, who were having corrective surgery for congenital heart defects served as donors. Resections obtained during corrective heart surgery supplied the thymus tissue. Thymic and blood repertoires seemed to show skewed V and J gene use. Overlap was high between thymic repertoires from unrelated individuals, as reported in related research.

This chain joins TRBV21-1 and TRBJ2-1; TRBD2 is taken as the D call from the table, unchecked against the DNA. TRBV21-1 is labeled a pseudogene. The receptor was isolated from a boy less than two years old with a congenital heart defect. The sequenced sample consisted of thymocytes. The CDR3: CASYLFLAGSYNEQFF. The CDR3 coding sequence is TGTGCCAGCTACCTCTTCCTAGCGGGGTCCTACAATGAGCAGTTCTTC.